The T cell receptor beta chain described here comes from a study of blood T cell repertoires in COVID-19. Across the whole study: Sites in the United States, Italy and Spain provided acute and convalescent COVID-19 samples.

Source study methods: The assay estimated nucleated cells by amplifying reference gene primers. Here immunoSEQ multiplex PCR was the method, and the copy in TCRdb shows in-frame clones only, minus some. V and J calls and clone size are copied from that table; D and trimming were computed from the DNA. Of some 200,000 clones in the sample, approximately 82% are singletons; the top ten hold 10% to 15%. With 0 bases removed from V and 10 bases from J, the gap between germline ends came to 24 bases. CDR3 length equals 17 residues. Germline values: CDR1 LGHDT, CDR2 YNNKEL (reference sequence). The chain has TRBV3-1 (or the pseudogene TRBV3-2) and TRBJ1-1; possible D gene TRBD1, 5 bases. The TCR originated in a woman between 35 and 50 years old with acute or convalescent COVID-19. Input material: peripheral blood. This CDR3 is CASSQEGRVRSGQVAFF. As DNA, the CDR3 is TGTGCCAGCAGCCAAGAGGGCAGGGTACGGTCTGGGCAAGTAGCTTTCTTT.